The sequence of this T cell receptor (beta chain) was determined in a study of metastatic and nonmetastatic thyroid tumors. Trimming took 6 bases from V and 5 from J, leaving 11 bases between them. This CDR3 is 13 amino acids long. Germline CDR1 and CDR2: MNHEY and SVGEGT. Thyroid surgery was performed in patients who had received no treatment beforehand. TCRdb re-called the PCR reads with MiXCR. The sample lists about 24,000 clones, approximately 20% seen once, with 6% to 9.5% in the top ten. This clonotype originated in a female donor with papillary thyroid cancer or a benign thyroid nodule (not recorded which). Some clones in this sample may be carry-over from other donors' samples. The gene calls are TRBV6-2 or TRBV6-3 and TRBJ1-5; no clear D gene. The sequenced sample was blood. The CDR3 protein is CASRTDNHQPQHF. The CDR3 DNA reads TGTGCCAGCAGGACCGACAACCATCAGCCCCAGCATTTT.